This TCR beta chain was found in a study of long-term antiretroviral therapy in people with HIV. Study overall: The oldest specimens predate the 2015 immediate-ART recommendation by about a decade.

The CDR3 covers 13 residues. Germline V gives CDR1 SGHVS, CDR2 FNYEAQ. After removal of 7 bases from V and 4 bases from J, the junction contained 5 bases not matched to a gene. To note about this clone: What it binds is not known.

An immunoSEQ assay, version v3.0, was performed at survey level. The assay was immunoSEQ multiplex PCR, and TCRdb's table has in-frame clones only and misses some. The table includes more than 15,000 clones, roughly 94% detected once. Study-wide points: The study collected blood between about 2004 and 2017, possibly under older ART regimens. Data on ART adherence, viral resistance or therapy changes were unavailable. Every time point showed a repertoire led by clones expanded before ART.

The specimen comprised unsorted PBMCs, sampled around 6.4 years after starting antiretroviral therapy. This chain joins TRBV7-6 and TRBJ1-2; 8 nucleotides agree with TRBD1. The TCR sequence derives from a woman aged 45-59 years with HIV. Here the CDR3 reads CASTGQGSYGYTF. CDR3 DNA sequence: TGTGCCAGCACCGGACAGGGCTCCTATGGCTACACCTTC.